Given below is one TCR beta chain in context. The antigen remains unidentified. A process of 5'RACE template switching, which added a universal primer site and UMIs, was used to make TCR cDNA. TCRdb processed the 5' RACE reads anew with MiXCR; each CDR3 protein has one entry. The table lists 170,000 or so distinct CDR3 sequences, about 6.2% of them singletons. These data come from a study of T cells after yellow fever vaccination. Notes on the study in general: Most clones from primary vaccination resurfaced after the booster (about 95% CD4, around 90% CD8).

The source material was CD4+ T cells sorted from PBMCs, sampled on the day of the first yellow fever vaccination. This clonotype was obtained from a man younger than 35 who received the YFV17D yellow fever vaccine.

The CDR3 DNA is TGTGCCAGCAGCGGGAGAGTGCCTACTGAAGCTTTCTTT. This translates into CASSGRVPTEAFF. The J gene is TRBJ1-1, the V gene TRBV9; D call uncertain. Looked up from germline, CDR1 is SGDLS and CDR2 is YYNGEE. Trimming pared 3 bases from V and 5 bases from J, leaving 11 bases between. The CDR3 runs 13 residues.